This T cell receptor (beta chain) was sequenced in a study of resident and recirculating memory T cells in vitiligo. Study-wide background: Genomic DNA was extracted from whole homogenized samples, with no cell sorting.

The germline V gene has CDR1 KGHSH and CDR2 LQKENI. CDR3 length: 14 amino acids. J was trimmed by 2 bases and V by 4 bases; bases with no gene match: 4. No change in lesions over the prior 6 months defined stable disease. Stable patients also lacked confetti depigmentation, a sign of active vitiligo. Using immunoSEQ multiplex PCR, the repertoire was profiled, and TCRdb retains in-frame clones only, with some absent. The sample consists of 75,000 to 95,000 clones, under 95% of them appearing once. The chain has TRBV18 and TRBJ1-1; TRBD1 aligns across 7 bases. The sample comprised blood. This clonotype was obtained from a male donor with vitiligo. The CDR3 spells CASSRTGVNTEAFF. Written as DNA, the CDR3 is TGTGCCAGCTCACGAACAGGGGTCAACACTGAAGCTTTCTTT. Filled out from reference TRBV18 and TRBJ1-1, the complete variable domain reads NAGVMQNPRHLVRRRGQEARLRCSPMKGHSHVYWYRQLPEEGLKFMVYLQKENIIDESGMPKERFSAEFPKEGPSILRIQQVVRGDSAAYFCASSRTGVNTEAFFGQGTRLTVV.